This TCR beta chain came from a study of CD8 T cells in Susac syndrome. Reverse transcription of 0.5 to 1 ug RNA was performed with random hexamers. Via MiXCR, TCRdb re-called the immunoSEQ multiplex PCR reads, giving one row per CDR3 protein. The data contain approximately 220,000 distinct CDR3 sequences, around 93% of them singletons. The sequencing input was CD4+ T cells from PBMCs. This receptor was taken from a human donor with multiple sclerosis.

The CDR3 coding sequence is TGTGCCAGCAGCACTCCTTCCCTCATCAGCAATCAGCCCCAGCATTTT. This sequence encodes CASSTPSLISNQPQHF. V and J are TRBV21-1 and TRBJ1-5. TRBV21-1 represents a pseudogene. CDR3 length equals 16 residues.